These 15 T cell receptor beta chains were all obtained from the same sample, sequenced in a study of beta chain features in type 1 diabetes. Regarding the study as a whole: Across all four CD4+ subsets, people with type 1 diabetes showed modestly shorter TCRB CDR3s.

What was sequenced were expressed TCRB transcripts, since all of the isolated RNA had been reverse transcribed. Assay: immunoSEQ multiplex PCR; the TCRdb copy retains only in-frame clones and omits some. The sample yields a few hundred thousand clones, 9.5% to 10% seen once. No antigen is known for these receptors. Sequencing was done on a sample of central memory CD4+ T cells from blood. The receptors shown here come from a man aged 30-40 years with type 1 diabetes.

For this clone: This sample includes further DNA sequences coding for the same CDR3. The gene calls are TRBV7-2 and TRBJ2-3, with 7 bases fitting TRBD2. The ends lost 3 bases at V and 5 bases at J; junction bases unmatched: 2. CDR3 size: 13 residues. Germline assignment: CDR1 SGHTA and CDR2 FQGNSA. CDR3 coding DNA: TGTGCCAGCAGCTTCGGACTAGGAGATACGCAGTATTTT. Residues: CASSFGLGDTQYF.

Ten or more counts support this clone. The genes are TRBV5-1 and TRBJ2-3, with 10 bases identical to TRBD2. CDR3 length: 16 amino acids. Unmatched junction bases numbered 7, after V lost 0 bases and J lost 6 bases. From germline, CDR1 is SGHRS and CDR2 YFSETQ. The CDR3 sequence: CASSLALAGAADTQYF. The DNA of the CDR3 is TGCGCCAGCAGCTTGGCTCTAGCGGGAGCAGCGGATACGCAGTATTTT.

As to this clone: The junction departs from germline at one end; a sequencing error may be responsible. V and J are TRBV28 and TRBJ1-2; a weak D match, TRBD1 (5 bases). Germline V CDR1 and CDR2: MDHEN, SYDVKM. The CDR3 totals 14 residues. The CDR3 DNA sequence: TGTGCCGGCAGTCTGGGTGGGGGAAACTATGGCTACACCTTC. This codes for CAGSLGGGNYGYTF.

The chain carries TRBV11-3 and TRBJ2-1, with TRBD2 as a possible D gene (5 bases). The V gene lost 7 bases and the J gene lost 6 bases, with 16 bases spanning the gap. The CDR3 covers 14 residues. Germline values: CDR1 SGHNT, CDR2 YENEEA. The DNA of the CDR3 is TGTGCCAGCACCCGGGGAAATAGCGCCAATGAGCAGTTCTTC. It yields the protein CASTRGNSANEQFF.

In its sample, this clone was seen a few times. The chain links TRBV7-2 to TRBJ2-3, with D perhaps matching TRBD1 (5 bases). The CDR3 is 16 residues long. V was cut by 0 bases and J by 2 bases, with 12 bases left in between. Germline assignment: CDR1 SGHTA and CDR2 FQGNSA. This CDR3 reads CASSLATVNPTDTQYF. The CDR3, as DNA: TGTGCCAGCAGCTTAGCGACAGTGAACCCCACAGATACGCAGTATTTT.

The V call is TRBV27, the J call TRBJ2-7; D possibly corresponds to TRBD2 (7 bases). V gave up 4 bases and J gave up 8 bases, with 18 bases separating them. The CDR3 runs 14 residues. Germline CDR1 and CDR2: MNHEY and SMNVEV (reference sequence). CDR3 nucleotides: TGTGCCAGCAGTTCCCCGGGGGGCAAAATAAAGCAGTACTTC. This sequence encodes CASSSPGGKIKQYF.

This sequence joins TRBV6-1 and TRBJ2-5, with D uncertain. Trimming took 0 bases from V and 2 from J, leaving 10 bases between them. The germline V gene has CDR1 MNHNS and CDR2 SASEGT. The CDR3 runs 15 residues. CDR3 DNA: TGTGCCAGCAGTGAAGCACCCTACCCACAAGAGACCCAGTACTTC. Encoded protein: CASSEAPYPQETQYF.

V gene TRBV5-4 combines with J gene TRBJ1-2, with D possibly matching TRBD1 (5 bases). The length of the CDR3 is 14 residues. Trimming removed 2 bases from V and 5 bases from J, with 13 bases in between. Per germline, CDR1 SGHNT and CDR2 YYREEE (reference sequence). The CDR3 protein is CASSFEGIGYGYTF. The CDR3 coding sequence is TGTGCCAGCAGCTTTGAGGGGATTGGTTATGGCTACACCTTC.

The chain carries TRBV5-4 and TRBJ2-7; 8 bases match TRBD1. The V gene end was trimmed by 4 bases and the J gene end by 3 bases; junction bases not matched to a gene: 12. This CDR3 spans 16 amino acids. CDR1 and CDR2 (germline): SGHNT, YYREEE (reference sequence). The CDR3 loop is CASSPSRTGILYEQYF. Here the CDR3 DNA reads TGTGCCAGCAGCCCCTCCCGGACAGGGATTCTCTACGAGCAGTACTTC.

The chain uses TRBV6-6 and TRBJ2-2, with D unclear. In germline, CDR1 is MNHNY, CDR2 SVGAGI (reference sequence). V gave up 5 bases and J gave up 3 bases, with 10 bases separating them. The CDR3 sequence is 14 residues long. CDR3 protein: CASSARPDTGELFF. The DNA for the CDR3 is TGTGCCAGCAGTGCACGACCTGACACCGGGGAGCTGTTTTTT.

In its sample, this clone was seen many times. This rearrangement joins TRBV5-1 to TRBJ2-5; D is uncertain. The germline V and J ends were trimmed by 4 bases and 2 bases, with 9 bases remaining between them. The germline CDR1 and CDR2 sequences are SGHRS and YFSETQ. This CDR3 contains 13 residues. This chain's CDR3 is CASSVAYQETQYF. CDR3 in DNA: TGCGCCAGCAGCGTCGCCTATCAAGAGACCCAGTACTTC.

For this clone: At one boundary the junction diverges from the germline segment, which might be a read error. The chain carries TRBV6-5 and TRBJ1-5; TRBD1 matches 8 bases. Germline CDR1 is MNHEY and CDR2 is SVGAGI. The CDR3 loop spans 14 amino acids. CDR3 coding DNA: TGTGCCAGCAGTCAGGGGGCTAGCTATCAGCCCCAGCATTTT. Translated: CASSQGASYQPQHF.

This clone has just a few counts. Other DNA sequences within the sample encode an identical CDR3. This sequence joins TRBV27 and TRBJ2-5; D is undetermined. CDR1 is MNHEY and CDR2 is SMNVEV in the germline V gene (reference sequence). V was pared by 4 bases and J by 4 bases, with 4 bases between. The CDR3 runs to 11 residues. This CDR3 reads CASSSSETQYF. The CDR3 region has the DNA TGTGCCAGCAGTTCGTCAGAGACCCAGTACTTC.

This clone was seen a handful of times. The chain employs TRBV11-2 and TRBJ2-7; TRBD1 matches at 8 bases. Germline CDR1 is SGHAT and CDR2 is FQNNGV. The CDR3 covers 14 residues. The ends lost 6 bases at V and 0 bases at J; junction bases unmatched: 4. In nucleotides, the CDR3 is TGTGCCAGCAGAAATGACAGGGGCTCCTACGAGCAGTACTTC. Its protein product is CASRNDRGSYEQYF. Using reference TRBV11-2 and TRBJ2-7 for the parts outside the CDR3, the full variable domain is EAGVAQSPRYKIIEKRQSVAFWCNPISGHATLYWYQQILGQGPKLLIQFQNNGVVDDSQLPKDRFSAERLKGVDSTLKIQPAKLEDSAVYLCASRNDRGSYEQYFGPGTRLTVT.

The chain joins TRBV5-4 to TRBJ2-1; 9 bases are shared with TRBD1. The J segment lost 7 bases and the V segment lost 2 bases, leaving 4 bases of the junction unmatched. The CDR3 contains 14 residues. Germline-derived CDR1 and CDR2 are SGHNT and YYREEE (reference sequence). CDR3 DNA sequence: TGTGCCAGCAGCTTTACAGGGGGCAGGAATGAGCAGTTCTTC. This codes for CASSFTGGRNEQFF. The entire variable domain, with the rest obtained from reference TRBV5-4 and TRBJ2-1, is as follows: ETGVTQSPTHLIKTRGQQVTLRCSSQSGHNTVSWYQQALGQGPQFIFQYYREEENGRGNFPPRFSGLQFPNYSSELNVNALELDDSALYLCASSFTGGRNEQFFGPGTRLTVL.